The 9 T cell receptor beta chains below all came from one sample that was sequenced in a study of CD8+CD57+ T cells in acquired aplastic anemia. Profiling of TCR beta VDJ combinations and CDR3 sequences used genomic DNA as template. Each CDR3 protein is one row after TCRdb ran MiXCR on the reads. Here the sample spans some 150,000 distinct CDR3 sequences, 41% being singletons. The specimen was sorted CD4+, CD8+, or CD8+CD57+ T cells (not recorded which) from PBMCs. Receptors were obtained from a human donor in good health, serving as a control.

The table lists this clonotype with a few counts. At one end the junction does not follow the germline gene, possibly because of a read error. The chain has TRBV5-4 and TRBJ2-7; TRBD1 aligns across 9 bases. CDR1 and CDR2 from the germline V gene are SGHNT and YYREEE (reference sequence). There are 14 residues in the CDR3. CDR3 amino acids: CPSSLGQGSYEQYF. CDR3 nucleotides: TGTCCCAGCAGCTTGGGACAGGGTTCCTACGAGCAGTACTTC.

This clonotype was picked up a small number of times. CDR3 sequence: CSAKAPGSYNEQFF. The CDR3 nucleotides are TGCAGTGCTAAGGCCCCCGGCTCCTACAATGAGCAGTTCTTC. The V and J genes are TRBV20-1 and TRBJ2-1; D gene uncertain. V was cut by 4 bases and J by 0 bases, with 10 bases left in between. CDR3 length: 14 amino acids. Per the germline V gene, CDR1 is DFQATT and CDR2 is SNEGSKA (reference sequence).

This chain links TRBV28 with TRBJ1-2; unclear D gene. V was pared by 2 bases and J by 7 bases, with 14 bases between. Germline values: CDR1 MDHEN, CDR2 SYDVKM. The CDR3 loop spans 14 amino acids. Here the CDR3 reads CASSLLSGMGGYTF. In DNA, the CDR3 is TGTGCCAGCAGTTTACTGTCCGGGATGGGTGGCTACACCTTC.

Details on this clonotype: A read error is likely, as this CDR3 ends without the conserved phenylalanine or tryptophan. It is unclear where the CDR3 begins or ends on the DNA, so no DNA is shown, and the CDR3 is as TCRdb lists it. The chain's CDR3 is CASSLKGYYGYAL. The V call is TRBV7-6, the J call TRBJ1-2; TRBD1 is the table's D call, not checked against the DNA. Per the germline V gene, CDR1 is SGHVS and CDR2 is FNYEAQ. Including both end residues, the CDR3 is 13 amino acids long.

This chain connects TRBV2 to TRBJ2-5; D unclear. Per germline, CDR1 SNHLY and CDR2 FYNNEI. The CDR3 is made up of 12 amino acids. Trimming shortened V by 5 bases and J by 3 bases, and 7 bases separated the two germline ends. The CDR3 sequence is CASSSSKETQYF. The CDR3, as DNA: TGTGCCAGCAGTAGTAGTAAAGAGACCCAGTACTTC.

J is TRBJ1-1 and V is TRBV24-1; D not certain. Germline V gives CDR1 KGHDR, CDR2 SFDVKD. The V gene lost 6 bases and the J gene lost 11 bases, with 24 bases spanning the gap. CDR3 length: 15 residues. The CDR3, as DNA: TGTGCCACCAGTAGGCTAGCGGGAAATGGGAACGGGGCTTTCTTT. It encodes CATSRLAGNGNGAFF.

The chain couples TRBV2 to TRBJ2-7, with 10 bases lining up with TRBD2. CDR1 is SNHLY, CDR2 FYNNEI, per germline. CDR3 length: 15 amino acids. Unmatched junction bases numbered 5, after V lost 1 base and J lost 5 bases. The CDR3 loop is CASSEEPGLANEQYF. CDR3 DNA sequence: TGTGCCAGCAGTGAAGAGCCGGGACTAGCGAACGAGCAGTACTTC.

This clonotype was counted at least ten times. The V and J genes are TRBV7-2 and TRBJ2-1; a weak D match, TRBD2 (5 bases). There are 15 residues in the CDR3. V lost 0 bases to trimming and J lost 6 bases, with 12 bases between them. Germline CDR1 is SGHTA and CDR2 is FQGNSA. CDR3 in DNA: TGTGCCAGCAGCTTAGCAGGATTCAGCGGCAATGAGCAGTTCTTC. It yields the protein CASSLAGFSGNEQFF. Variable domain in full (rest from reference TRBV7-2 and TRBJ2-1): GAGVSQSPSNKVTEKGKDVELRCDPISGHTALYWYRQSLGQGLEFLIYFQGNSAPDKSGLPSDRFSAERTGGSVSTLTIQRTQQEDSAVYLCASSLAGFSGNEQFFGPGTRLTVL.

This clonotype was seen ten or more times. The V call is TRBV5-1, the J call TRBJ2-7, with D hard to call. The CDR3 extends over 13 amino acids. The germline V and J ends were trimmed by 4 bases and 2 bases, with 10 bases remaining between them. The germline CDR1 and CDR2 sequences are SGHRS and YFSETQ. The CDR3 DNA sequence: TGCGCCAGCAGCCCCGCCAATCCCTACGAGCAGTACTTC. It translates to CASSPANPYEQYF.